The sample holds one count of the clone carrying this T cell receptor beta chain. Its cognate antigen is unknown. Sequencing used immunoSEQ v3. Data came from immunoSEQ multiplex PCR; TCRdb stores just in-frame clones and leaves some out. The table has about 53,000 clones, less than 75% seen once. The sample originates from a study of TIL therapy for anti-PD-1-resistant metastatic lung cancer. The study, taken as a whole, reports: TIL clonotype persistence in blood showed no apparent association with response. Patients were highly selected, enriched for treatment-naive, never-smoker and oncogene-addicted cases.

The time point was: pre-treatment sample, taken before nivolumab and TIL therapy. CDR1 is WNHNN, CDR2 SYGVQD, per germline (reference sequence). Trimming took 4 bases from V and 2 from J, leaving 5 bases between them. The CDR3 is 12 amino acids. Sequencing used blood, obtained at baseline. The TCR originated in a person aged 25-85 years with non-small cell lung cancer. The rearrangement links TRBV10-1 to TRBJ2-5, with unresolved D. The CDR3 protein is CASSGSQETQYF. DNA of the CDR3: TGCGCCAGCAGTGGGTCACAAGAGACCCAGTACTTC.